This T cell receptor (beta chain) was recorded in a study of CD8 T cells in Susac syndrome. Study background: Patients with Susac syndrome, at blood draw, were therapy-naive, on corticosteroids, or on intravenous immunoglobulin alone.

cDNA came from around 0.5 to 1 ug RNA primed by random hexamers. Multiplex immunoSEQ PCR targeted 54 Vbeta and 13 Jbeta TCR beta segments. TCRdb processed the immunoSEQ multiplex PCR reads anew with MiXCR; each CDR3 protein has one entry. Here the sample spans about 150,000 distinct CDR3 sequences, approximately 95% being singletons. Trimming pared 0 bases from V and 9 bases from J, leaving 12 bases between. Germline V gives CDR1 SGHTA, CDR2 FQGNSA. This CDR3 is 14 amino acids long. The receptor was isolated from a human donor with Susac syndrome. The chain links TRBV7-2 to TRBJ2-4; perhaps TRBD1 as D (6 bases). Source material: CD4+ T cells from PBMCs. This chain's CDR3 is CASSLAQNRAIQYF. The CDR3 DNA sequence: TGTGCCAGCAGCTTAGCGCAGAACAGGGCCATTCAGTACTTC. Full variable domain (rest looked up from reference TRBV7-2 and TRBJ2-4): GAGVSQSPSNKVTEKGKDVELRCDPISGHTALYWYRQSLGQGLEFLIYFQGNSAPDKSGLPSDRFSAERTGGSVSTLTIQRTQQEDSAVYLCASSLAQNRAIQYFGAGTRLSVL.